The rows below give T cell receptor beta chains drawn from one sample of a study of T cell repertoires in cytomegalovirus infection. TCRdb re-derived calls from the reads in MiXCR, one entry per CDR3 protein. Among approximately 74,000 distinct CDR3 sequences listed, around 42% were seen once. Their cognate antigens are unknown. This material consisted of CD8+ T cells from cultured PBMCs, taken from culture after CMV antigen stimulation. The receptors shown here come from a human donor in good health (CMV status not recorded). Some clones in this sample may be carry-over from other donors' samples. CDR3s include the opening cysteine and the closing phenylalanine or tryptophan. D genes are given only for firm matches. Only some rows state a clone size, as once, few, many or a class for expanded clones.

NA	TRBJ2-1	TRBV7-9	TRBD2	TGTGCCAGCAGCCTGCTGACTAGCGGGGCTCATGAGCAGTTCTTC	CASSLLTSGAHEQFF
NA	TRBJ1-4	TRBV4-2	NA	TGTGCCAGCAGCGAAGGACGGCTTACAACTAATGAAAAACTGTTTTTT	CASSEGRLTTNEKLFF
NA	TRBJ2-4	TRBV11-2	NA	TGTGCCAGCAGCTTAGCCGGGGCCGACATTCAGTACTTC	CASSLAGADIQYF
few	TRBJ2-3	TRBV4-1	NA	TGCGCCAGCAGCCAAGATCGGGTCAGTACAGATACGCAGTATTTT	CASSQDRVSTDTQYF
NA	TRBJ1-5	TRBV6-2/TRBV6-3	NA	TGTGCCAGCAGTTACAATATGTGGATTGGCAATCAGCCCCAGCATTTT	CASSYNMWIGNQPQHF
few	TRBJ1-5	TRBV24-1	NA	TGTGCCACCAGTGACCCGACAAGGGGGATTCAGCCCCAGCATTTT	CATSDPTRGIQPQHF
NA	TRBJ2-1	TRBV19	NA	TGTGCCAGTAGCCCCGGTGGTGCGGGGACGCATGAGCAGTTCTTC	CASSPGGAGTHEQFF
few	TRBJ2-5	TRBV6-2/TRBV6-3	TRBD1	TGTGCCAGCAGTTACGTATCCCCCGACAGGGACCGGAAAGAGACCCAGTACTTC	CASSYVSPDRDRKETQYF
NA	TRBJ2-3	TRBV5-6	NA	TGTGCCAGCAGCTTGGGTTTTGACGGTGATACGCAGTATTTT	CASSLGFDGDTQYF
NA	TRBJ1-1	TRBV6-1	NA	TGTGCCAGCAGTGACCGGGGTGAGGGGGTTAACACTGAAGCTTTCTTT	CASSDRGEGVNTEAFF
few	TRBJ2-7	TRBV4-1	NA	TGCGCCAGCAGCCAAGATAGGATGACAACCAACGAGCAGTACTTC	CASSQDRMTTNEQYF
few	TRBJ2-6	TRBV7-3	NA	TGTGCCAGCAGCACACTTGATCAGGGTATGAACGTCCTGACTTTC	CASSTLDQGMNVLTF
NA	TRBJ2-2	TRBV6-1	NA	TGTGCCAGCAGGCAGGGCTCCGAGACCGGGGAGCTGTTTTTT	CASRQGSETGELFF
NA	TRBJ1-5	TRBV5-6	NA	TGTGCCAGCAGTCGGGGAATCGTGTATCAGCCCCAGCATTTT	CASSRGIVYQPQHF
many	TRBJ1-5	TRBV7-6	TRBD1	TGTGCCAGCAGCTTAGGTGGGACAGGGGTCGGCAATCAGCCCCAGCATTTT	CASSLGGTGVGNQPQHF
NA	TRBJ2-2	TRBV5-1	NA	TGCGCCAGCAGATTCCGGGACCCAATCGTAAAGGGTAACACCGGGGAGCTGTTTTTT	CASRFRDPIVKGNTGELFF
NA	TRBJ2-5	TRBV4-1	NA	TGCGCCAGCAGCCAAGGGCCTTACGGGGGAGAAGAGACCCAGTACTTC	CASSQGPYGGEETQYF
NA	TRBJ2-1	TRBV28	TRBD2	TGTGCCAGCAGTTCACCCCTTGGCGGGGGGCCTCCCTACAATGAGCAGTTCTTC	CASSSPLGGGPPYNEQFF
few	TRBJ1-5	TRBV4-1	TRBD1	TGCGCCAGCAGTCAGGGGGCCGCGGGCAATCAGCCCCAGCATTTT	CASSQGAAGNQPQHF
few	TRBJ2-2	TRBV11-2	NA	TGTGCCAGCAGCCTACTCGGGGGGCCGGGGACCGGGGAGCTGTTTTTT	CASSLLGGPGTGELFF
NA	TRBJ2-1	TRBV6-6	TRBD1	TGTGCCAGCAGTAAAGGACAGGAGAACAATGAGCAGTTCTTC	CASSKGQENNEQFF
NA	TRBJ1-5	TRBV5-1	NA	TGCGCCAGCAGCTTGGGACAGGCCCCATTTGATCAGCCCCAGCATTTT	CASSLGQAPFDQPQHF
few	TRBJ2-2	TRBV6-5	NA	TGTGCCAGCAGTTACTCTGCGCTCGCGAACACCGGGGAGCTGTTTTTT	CASSYSALANTGELFF
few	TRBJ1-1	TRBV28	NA	TGTGCCAGCAGTTTAGCCCAGGGACTGGATGGTGAAGCTTTCTTT	CASSLAQGLDGEAFF
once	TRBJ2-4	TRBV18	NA	TGTGCCAGCTCACCACGGGACGAACGGGGGAACATTCAGTACTTC	CASSPRDERGNIQYF
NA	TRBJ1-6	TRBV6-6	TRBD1	TGTGCCAGCAGTTACTCCGGACAGGGCCTCCATAATTCACCCCTCCACTTT	CASSYSGQGLHNSPLHF
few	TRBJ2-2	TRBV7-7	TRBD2	TGTGCTAGCAGCTTATATCAGACTAGCGGGGGAAAAACCGGGGAGCTGTTTTTT	CASSLYQTSGGKTGELFF
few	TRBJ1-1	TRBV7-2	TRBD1	TGTGCCAGCAGCTTAATGGGGACAGACACTGAAGCTTTCTTT	CASSLMGTDTEAFF
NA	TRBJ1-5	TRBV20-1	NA	TGCAGTGCGGAAGAGGGGGGCAATCAGCCCCAGCATTTT	CSAEEGGNQPQHF
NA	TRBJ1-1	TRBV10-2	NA	TGCGCCAGCACCCCCCGGGGTTGGGGGACTGAAGCTTTCTTT	CASTPRGWGTEAFF
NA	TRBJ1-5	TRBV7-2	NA	TGTGCCAGCAGCTTAGCTTACGGATATAGCAATCAGCCCCAGCATTTT	CASSLAYGYSNQPQHF
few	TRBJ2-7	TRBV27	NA	TGTGCCAGCAGTCCAAGTGGGGGATACATCTACGAGCAGTACTTC	CASSPSGGYIYEQYF
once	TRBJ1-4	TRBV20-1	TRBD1	TGCAGTGCTTATCCCGGATCCACAGGGGGAGAAAAACTGTTTTTT	CSAYPGSTGGEKLFF
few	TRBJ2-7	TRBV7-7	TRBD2	TGTGCTAGCAGCCCAGCGGGGGGATACGAGCAGTACTTC	CASSPAGGYEQYF
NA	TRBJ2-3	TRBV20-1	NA	TGCAGTGCTAGTTTCCCCCAGGGGCTCCAACTAGATACGCAGTATTTT	CSASFPQGLQLDTQYF
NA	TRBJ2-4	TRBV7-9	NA	TGTGCCAGCAGCCGACCGGGGGCTACCAAAAACATTCAGTACTTC	CASSRPGATKNIQYF
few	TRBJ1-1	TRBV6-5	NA	TGTGCCAGCAGTTACTCGATATCTAACAGCGTCGGCCTCACTGAAGCTTTCTTT	CASSYSISNSVGLTEAFF
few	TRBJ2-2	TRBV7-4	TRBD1	TGTGCCAGCAGCCCACGACAGGGGGGAACCGGGGAGCTGTTTTTT	CASSPRQGGTGELFF
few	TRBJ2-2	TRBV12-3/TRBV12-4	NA	TGTGCCAGCAGTTTCCTGACGAACACCGGGGAGCTGTTTTTT	CASSFLTNTGELFF
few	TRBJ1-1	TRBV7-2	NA	TGTGCCAGCAGCTGGTCAGGTCACTCCTCTGAAGCTTTCTTT	CASSWSGHSSEAFF
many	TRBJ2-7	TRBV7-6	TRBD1	TGTGCCAGCAGCTTGGGACAGCTTTCGTACGAGCAGTACTTC	CASSLGQLSYEQYF
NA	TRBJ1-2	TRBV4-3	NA	TGCGCCAGCAGCCAAGATTTGTACGGCCAGCGGGCCTACGCAACCTTC	CASSQDLYGQRAYATF
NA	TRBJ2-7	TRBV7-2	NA	TGTGCCAGCAGCCCGTGGGTATACGAGCAGTACTTC	CASSPWVYEQYF
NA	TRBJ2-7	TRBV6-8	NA	TGTGCCAGTCGGGTCTATGGCGGCTACGAGCAGTACTTC	CASRVYGGYEQYF
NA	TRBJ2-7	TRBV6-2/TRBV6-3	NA	TGTGCCAGCAGTTACTCGACAGTTCAGGGGAACTACGAGCAGTACTTC	CASSYSTVQGNYEQYF
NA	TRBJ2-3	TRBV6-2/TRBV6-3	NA	TGTGCCAGCAGTTCCAGCTCCAGGAGAGATACGCAGTATTTT	CASSSSSRRDTQYF
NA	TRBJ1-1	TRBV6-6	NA	TGTGCCAGCAGCTCACGGACAGACGAATACACTGAAGCTTTCTTT	CASSSRTDEYTEAFF
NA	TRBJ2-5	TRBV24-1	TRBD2	TGTGCCACCAGTGACCCCACTAGCGGGGGGGCCATAGAGACCCAGTACTTC	CATSDPTSGGAIETQYF
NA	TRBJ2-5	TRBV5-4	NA	TGTGCCAGCAGCTTCGATGACAAGGGGGAGGAGACCCAGTACTTC	CASSFDDKGEETQYF
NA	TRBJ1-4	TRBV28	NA	TGTGCCAGCAGTTCCGGCTCTAATGAAAAACTGTTTTTT	CASSSGSNEKLFF
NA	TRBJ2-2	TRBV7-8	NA	TGTGCCAGCAGCTGGTTGGACGGGGAGCTGTTTTTT	CASSWLDGELFF
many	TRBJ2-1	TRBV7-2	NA	TGTGCCAGCAGCTTTACTAGTATCAATGAGCAGTTCTTC	CASSFTSINEQFF
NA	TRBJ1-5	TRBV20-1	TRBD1	TGCAGTGTTAGCCCCCTACAGGGGCCTTATAGCAATCAGCCCCAGCATTTT	CSVSPLQGPYSNQPQHF
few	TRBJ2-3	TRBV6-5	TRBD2	TGTGCCACCGGGACTAGCTCAACAGATACGCAGTATTTT	CATGTSSTDTQYF
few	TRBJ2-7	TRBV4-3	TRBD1	TGCGCCAGCAGCCAAGTGACAGGGATTTACGAGCAGTACTTC	CASSQVTGIYEQYF